This TCR beta chain was sequenced during a study of T cell responses to AZD1222 COVID-19 vaccine. Overall study results and limits: Donors were chiefly white British, with a greater number of females, and clonal diversity was perhaps underestimated. At 160-218 and 743-854, vaccine-associated CD4 TCRs were dominant, and they spanned spike. The study found Spike-specific TCR breadth and depth rose after two AZD1222 doses.

Concerning this clone: What it binds is not known.

Data came from immunoSEQ multiplex PCR; TCRdb stores just in-frame clones and leaves some out. This table has approximately 120,000 clones, around 87% appearing once. CDR1 is SGHAT, CDR2 FQNNGV, per germline. Trimming stripped 0 bases from V and 10 bases from J, with 4 bases between. The CDR3 has 11 residues. Material: peripheral blood, obtained on day 0 of AZD1222 vaccination. The source of this sequence is an adult in good health. This chain joins TRBV11-2 and TRBJ2-1; D unclear. The CDR3 here is CASSLEEEQFF. The CDR3 nucleotides read TGTGCCAGCAGCTTAGAGGAAGAGCAGTTCTTC.